This note documents a single T cell receptor beta chain sequence. No treatment had been given to any patient before thyroid surgery. TCRdb reprocessed the PCR reads via MiXCR. The table shows around 8,400 clones, with 44% occurring only once. The sample comes from a study of metastatic and nonmetastatic thyroid tumors. This clonotype originated in a male donor with papillary thyroid cancer or a benign thyroid nodule (not recorded which). Some clones in this sample may be carry-over from other donors' samples. Sequenced material: tumor tissue.

For the CDR3, the DNA is TGTGCCAGCAGCTGGTACGATAATTCACCCCTCCACTTT. Amino acids: CASSWYDNSPLHF. The V and J genes are TRBV11-2 and TRBJ1-6; D remains unclear. In germline, CDR1 is SGHAT, CDR2 FQNNGV. The germline V and J ends were trimmed by 4 bases and 5 bases, with 6 bases remaining between them. The CDR3 sequence is 13 residues long.